This TCR beta chain was obtained from a study of T cell repertoires in cytomegalovirus infection. Turning to this clonotype: Its antigen is unidentified.

One entry per CDR3 protein results from TCRdb running MiXCR on the reads. This sample carries about 890,000 distinct CDR3 sequences, around 30% of them seen once, and the ten largest clones take more than 13%. The receptor comes from a human donor in good health (CMV status not recorded). Some clones in this sample may be carry-over from other donors' samples. The sample consisted of cultured CD8+ T cells from PBMCs, taken from culture after CMV antigen stimulation.

CDR3 DNA: TGTGCCAGCAGCTTAGTTTTAACTTCAAACCAAGAGACCCAGTACTTC. Its translation: CASSLVLTSNQETQYF. The chain employs TRBV7-9 and TRBJ2-5, with unresolved D. Deletions cut 1 base from V and 0 bases from J, with 12 bases between. The CDR3 length is 16 residues. CDR1 is SEHNR and CDR2 is FQNEAQ in the germline V gene (reference sequence).